One and the same sample provided the 8 T cell receptor beta chains below, sequenced in a study of blood T cells in healthy people across ages. A second PCR, run for roughly 7 to 12 cycles, used a sample-barcoded 5' primer plus a J-beta primer mix. TCRdb passed the 5' RACE reads through MiXCR, listing each CDR3 protein once. Of 1.5 million to 2 million distinct CDR3 sequences listed, roughly 27% are singletons. Sequencing was carried out using blood. The source of these receptors is a woman aged 25-40 years in good health.

This clonotype came up many times. The chain links TRBV4-1 to TRBJ2-1; unclear D gene. The length of the CDR3 is 16 residues. Deletions cut 0 bases from V and 5 bases from J, with 14 bases between. In germline, CDR1 is MGHRA, CDR2 YSYEKL. The CDR3 here is CASSQEHRSSHNEQFF. In DNA, the CDR3 is TGCGCCAGCAGCCAAGAGCATCGAAGTTCCCACAATGAGCAGTTCTTC.

The chain joins TRBV3-1 to TRBJ2-7, with TRBD1 identical over 7 bases. The V and J ends lost 1 base and 1 base, in that order; junction bases with no gene match: 13. The germline gives CDR1 LGHDT, CDR2 YNNKEL (reference sequence). The CDR3 extends over 18 amino acids. The CDR3 DNA reads as TGTGCCAGCAGCCAAGTAGGGGGCTCAATACTAAATTCCTACGAGCAGTACTTC. It translates to CASSQVGGSILNSYEQYF.

This chain joins TRBV6-1 and TRBJ1-2; D not resolved. The CDR3 contains 12 residues. Germline CDR1 reads MNHNS; CDR2 reads SASEGT. V lost 2 bases and J lost 8, with 9 bases in between. The CDR3 protein is CASSELPLGYTF. The CDR3 DNA reads as TGTGCCAGCAGTGAACTCCCGTTGGGCTACACCTTC.

The V call is TRBV2, the J call TRBJ1-4; no firm D call. Germline loops: CDR1 SNHLY, CDR2 FYNNEI. This CDR3 has 14 amino acids. Trimming removed 7 bases at V and 0 bases at J, with 9 bases between. This CDR3 reads CASKNSATNEKLFF. For the CDR3, the DNA is TGTGCCAGCAAAAACTCTGCAACTAATGAAAAACTGTTTTTT.

A note on this clonotype: One end of the junction is discordant with germline, which a read error may explain. V is TRBV5-1 and J is TRBJ2-5, with 8 nucleotides matching TRBD2. The CDR3 covers 12 residues. Per the germline V gene, CDR1 is SGHRS and CDR2 is YFSETQ. The CDR3 is CASRAGEEAQYF. The CDR3 DNA is TGCGCCAGCAGAGCGGGAGAAGAGGCCCAGTACTTC. Complete variable domain (other parts from reference TRBV5-1 and TRBJ2-5): KAGVTQTPRYLIKTRGQQVTLSCSPISGHRSVSWYQQTPGQGLQFLFEYFSETQRNKGNFPGRFSGRQFSNSRSEMNVSTLELGDSALYLCASRAGEEAQYFGPGTRLLVL.

This clonotype was seen a few times. The chain links TRBV29-1 to TRBJ1-2; 8 positions match TRBD1. CDR3 length: 14 residues. J was trimmed by 0 bases and V by 5 bases; bases with no gene match: 5. CDR1 SQVTM and CDR2 ANQGSEA come from the germline V gene. The CDR3 loop is CSVSRGPPNYGYTF. DNA for the CDR3: TGCAGCGTTTCCAGGGGGCCCCCTAACTATGGCTACACCTTC.

This clonotype was counted many times. The chain combines TRBV10-3 with TRBJ2-1; D might be TRBD1 (6 bases). The CDR3 loop spans 16 amino acids. With 1 base removed from V and 6 bases from J, the gap between germline ends came to 16 bases. Germline V gene sequence: CDR1 ENHRY, CDR2 SYGVKD. Here the CDR3 DNA reads TGTGCCATCAGTGAGTACAGGGACCGGACTTCCAATGAGCAGTTCTTC. Amino acid sequence: CAISEYRDRTSNEQFF.

This clonotype has at least ten counts. The chain joins TRBV29-1 to TRBJ2-5; 7 bases map to TRBD2. The CDR3 covers 13 residues. In germline, CDR1 is SQVTM, CDR2 ANQGSEA. V shed 8 bases and J 7 bases; nucleotides not matched to a gene: 13. The CDR3 DNA is TGCAGCACGGACTTAGCGGGCGGGCTGACCCAGTACTTC. Translating gives CSTDLAGGLTQYF. Drawing the rest from reference TRBV29-1 and TRBJ2-5, the complete variable domain is SAVISQKPSRDICQRGTSLTIQCQVDSQVTMMFWYRQQPGQSLTLIATANQGSEATYESGFVIDKFPISRPNLTFSTLTVSNMSPEDSSIYLCSTDLAGGLTQYFGPGTRLLVL.